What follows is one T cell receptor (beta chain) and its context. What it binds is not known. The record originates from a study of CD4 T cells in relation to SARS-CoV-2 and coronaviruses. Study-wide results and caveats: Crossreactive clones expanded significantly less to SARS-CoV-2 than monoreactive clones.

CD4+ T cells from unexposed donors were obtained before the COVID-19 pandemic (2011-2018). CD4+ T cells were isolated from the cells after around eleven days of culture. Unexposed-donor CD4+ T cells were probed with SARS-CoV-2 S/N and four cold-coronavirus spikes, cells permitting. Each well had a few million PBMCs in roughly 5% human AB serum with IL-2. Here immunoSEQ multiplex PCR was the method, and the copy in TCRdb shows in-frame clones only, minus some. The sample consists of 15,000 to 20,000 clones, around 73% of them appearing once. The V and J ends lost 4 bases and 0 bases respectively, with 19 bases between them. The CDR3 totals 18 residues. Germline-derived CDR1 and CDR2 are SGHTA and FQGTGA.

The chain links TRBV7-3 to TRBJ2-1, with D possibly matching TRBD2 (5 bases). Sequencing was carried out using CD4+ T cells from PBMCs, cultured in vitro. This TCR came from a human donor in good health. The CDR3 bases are TGTGCCAGCAGCTACCCCGTTCTAGCAGCTAACTCCTACAATGAGCAGTTCTTC. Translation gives CASSYPVLAANSYNEQFF.